This T cell receptor (beta chain) was recorded in a study of blood T cell repertoires in COVID-19. CDR3 size: 16 residues. Trimming left V 0 bases short and J 1 base short, with 10 bases between. The V gene's germline CDR1 is LNHDA and CDR2 SQIVND (reference sequence). Repertoires were generated with immunoSEQ multiplex PCR, while TCRdb's copy carries only in-frame clones and drops some. The sample holds approximately 170,000 clones; 84% are singletons and the top ten take roughly 2.7%. Specimen: peripheral blood. The origin of this receptor is a woman older than 75 with COVID-19, enrolled during active disease. The rearrangement joins TRBV19 to TRBJ2-1, with D possibly matching TRBD2 (6 bases). The CDR3 sequence: CASSIDGRGSYNEQFF. The CDR3 nucleotides are TGTGCCAGTAGTATAGACGGGAGAGGGTCCTACAATGAGCAGTTCTTC.